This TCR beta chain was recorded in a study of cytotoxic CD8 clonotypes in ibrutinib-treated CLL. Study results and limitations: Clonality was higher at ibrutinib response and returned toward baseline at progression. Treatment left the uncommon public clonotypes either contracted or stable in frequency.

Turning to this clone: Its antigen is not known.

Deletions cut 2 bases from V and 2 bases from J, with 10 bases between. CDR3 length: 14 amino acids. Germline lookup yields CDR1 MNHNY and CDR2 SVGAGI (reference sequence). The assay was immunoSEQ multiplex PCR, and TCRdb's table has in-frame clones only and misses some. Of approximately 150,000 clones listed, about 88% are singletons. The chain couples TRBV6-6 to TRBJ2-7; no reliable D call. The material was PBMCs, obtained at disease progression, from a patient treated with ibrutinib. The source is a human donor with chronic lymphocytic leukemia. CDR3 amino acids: CASSYGQAAYEQYF. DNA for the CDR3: TGTGCCAGCAGTTACGGGCAGGCGGCCTACGAGCAGTACTTC.